This TCR beta chain was recovered during a study of blood T cell repertoires in COVID-19. Study context: The origin of the acute and convalescent COVID-19 samples was the United States, Italy and Spain. Sample material is recorded as cDNA or gDNA derived from T cells, B-cell-depleted T cells, or PBMCs.

Authors' processing steps: Estimates of nucleated cell counts were drawn from the amplification of reference gene primers. Assay: immunoSEQ multiplex PCR; the TCRdb copy retains only in-frame clones and omits some. That table supplies the V and J calls and clone size; D and trimming were determined from the DNA. The sample lists some 80,000 clones; almost 90% were seen once. Germline loops: CDR1 LGHNT, CDR2 FRNRAP. Trimming left V 2 bases short and J 9 bases short, with 22 bases between. This CDR3 has 17 amino acids. This chain connects TRBV12-5 to TRBJ2-2; a possible D gene is TRBD1 (6 bases). The material sequenced was peripheral blood. The receptor was isolated from a human donor in a cohort sampled during active COVID-19. The CDR3 region has the DNA TGTGCTAGTGGTTTGCTCGCCGGGACACCTTTCCGGAGGGAGCTGTTTTTT. Its translation is CASGLLAGTPFRRELFF. Filled out from reference TRBV12-5 and TRBJ2-2, the complete variable domain reads DARVTQTPRHKVTEMGQEVTMRCQPILGHNTVFWYRQTMMQGLELLAYFRNRAPLDDSGMPKDRFSAEMPDATLATLKIQPSEPRDSAVYFCASGLLAGTPFRRELFFGEGSRLTVL.